The clone carrying this TCR beta chain turned up a few times. Its antigen is unidentified. The data are from a study of T cell repertoires in cytomegalovirus infection. Study-level findings and limits: The ex vivo response was dominated by HLA-C-restricted CMV-specific TCR beta clonotypes. Individuals carrying CMV plus the relevant HLA were identified by cumulative frequency of public TCR beta families.

Germline V lookup: CDR1 LGHDT, CDR2 YNNKEL (reference sequence). The V gene end was trimmed by 0 bases and the J gene end by 4 bases; junction bases not matched to a gene: 11. This CDR3 is 18 amino acids long. TCRdb passed the reads through MiXCR, listing each CDR3 protein once. This sample has approximately 89,000 distinct CDR3 sequences; roughly a quarter occur once, and the top ten carry approximately 51%. This chain uses TRBV3-1 with TRBJ2-1; 8 bases agree with TRBD2. The source of this sequence is a human donor in good health (CMV status not recorded). Some clones in this sample may be carry-over from other donors' samples. Sequenced material: CD8+ T cells from cultured PBMCs, taken from culture after CMV antigen stimulation. CDR3 sequence (DNA): TGTGCCAGCAGCCAAGATACGGGAGGGCCCTCGAGTTACAATGAGCAGTTCTTC. Protein sequence: CASSQDTGGPSSYNEQFF.